These T cell receptor beta chains were read from a single sample in a study of shared clonotypes between healthy human individuals. Clones were sequenced by immunoSEQ multiplex PCR, and TCRdb holds only the in-frame ones, with some missing. The sample includes roughly 2.1 million clones, about 92% seen only once; the top ten take 1.7%. Sequencing was performed on naive CD8+ T cells from PBMCs. Receptor source: a man younger than 35 in good health. Some clones in this sample may be carry-over from other donors' samples. Each CDR3 is given with its conserved first and last residue. Each record gives: clone size, D gene, J gene, V gene, CDR3 DNA, CDR3 protein. D genes are given only for firm matches. For some rows the clone size is stated as once, few or many, or as a class when expanded; others skip it.

clone size: .; D gene: .; J gene: TRBJ2-7; V gene: TRBV9; CDR3 DNA: TGTGCCAGCAGCGTAGGGGGGGCAGGGAACCCTCTCAACGCCGAGCAGTACTTC; CDR3 protein: CASSVGGAGNPLNAEQYF
clone size: .; D gene: TRBD2; J gene: TRBJ2-3; V gene: TRBV28; CDR3 DNA: TGTGCCAGCAGCGGTGGGACTAGCGGGAGGGTGGATACGCAGTATTTT; CDR3 protein: CASSGGTSGRVDTQYF
clone size: once; D gene: .; J gene: TRBJ1-1; V gene: TRBV15; CDR3 DNA: TGTGCCACCGGCCCAAAGGGGCTTTGGGCTGAAGCTTTCTTT; CDR3 protein: CATGPKGLWAEAFF
clone size: once; D gene: .; J gene: TRBJ1-3; V gene: TRBV21-1; CDR3 DNA: TGTGCCAGCAGTCGGGTTGGCACCATATATTTT; CDR3 protein: CASSRVGTIYF
clone size: .; D gene: .; J gene: TRBJ2-5; V gene: TRBV7-9; CDR3 DNA: TGTGCCAGCAGCTGGCAAGGCGTCAGGGAGACCCAGTACTTC; CDR3 protein: CASSWQGVRETQYF
clone size: .; D gene: .; J gene: TRBJ2-1; V gene: TRBV2; CDR3 DNA: TGTGCCACCATAGAACGAGAATCCCAGTACAATGAGCAGTTCTTC; CDR3 protein: CATIERESQYNEQFF
clone size: .; D gene: TRBD2; J gene: TRBJ2-7; V gene: TRBV7-9; CDR3 DNA: TGTGCCAGCTTAGAGGGCGGGGGGAGAACCTACGAGCAGTACTTC; CDR3 protein: CASLEGGGRTYEQYF
clone size: .; D gene: .; J gene: TRBJ2-1; V gene: TRBV5-1; CDR3 DNA: TGCGCCAGCAGCCCTGGGCCCGATGGGGGTTTGAATAACAATGAGCAGTTCTTC; CDR3 protein: CASSPGPDGGLNNNEQFF
clone size: once; D gene: .; J gene: TRBJ1-5; V gene: TRBV30; CDR3 DNA: TGTGCCTGGAGGACGCCGTGGAAGGATCAGCCCCAGCATTTT; CDR3 protein: CAWRTPWKDQPQHF
clone size: .; D gene: TRBD1; J gene: TRBJ1-2; V gene: TRBV19; CDR3 DNA: TGTGCCAGTAGTAGGAATTACAGGGGGTACTGGGATGGCTACACCTTC; CDR3 protein: CASSRNYRGYWDGYTF
clone size: once; D gene: TRBD2; J gene: TRBJ2-2; V gene: TRBV4-1; CDR3 DNA: TGCGCCAGCAGCCACCCCGAATGGCGGGAGCCCACCGGGGAGCTGTTTTTT; CDR3 protein: CASSHPEWREPTGELFF
clone size: once; D gene: .; J gene: TRBJ1-1; V gene: TRBV5-1; CDR3 DNA: TGCGCCAGCAGCTTGGTGTGGGAAACTGAAGCTTTCTTT; CDR3 protein: CASSLVWETEAFF
clone size: .; D gene: TRBD2; J gene: TRBJ2-5; V gene: TRBV19; CDR3 DNA: TGTGCCAGTAGTCCTGGGACTAGCGGGAGTTTGGGGTTCGAGACCCAGTACTTC; CDR3 protein: CASSPGTSGSLGFETQYF
clone size: .; D gene: TRBD2; J gene: TRBJ2-7; V gene: TRBV6-5; CDR3 DNA: TGTGCCAGCAGTTCCACTAGCGGGGCCTACGAGCAGTACTTC; CDR3 protein: CASSSTSGAYEQYF
clone size: .; D gene: .; J gene: TRBJ2-7; V gene: TRBV28; CDR3 DNA: TGTGCCAGCACCACAAGGGCCAGCTCCTACGAGCAGTACTTC; CDR3 protein: CASTTRASSYEQYF
clone size: once; D gene: .; J gene: TRBJ2-5; V gene: TRBV11-2; CDR3 DNA: TGTGCCAGCAGCTTAGTAGGGACCGAGGGGGAGACCCAGTACTTC; CDR3 protein: CASSLVGTEGETQYF
clone size: .; D gene: .; J gene: TRBJ1-2; V gene: TRBV5-6; CDR3 DNA: TGTGCCAGCAGATTCGATTTGGACGGACCTAACTATGGCTACACCTTC; CDR3 protein: CASRFDLDGPNYGYTF
clone size: .; D gene: TRBD1; J gene: TRBJ1-4; V gene: TRBV27; CDR3 DNA: TGTGCCAGCAGTTCGACAGGGGCCAATGAAAAACTGTTTTTT; CDR3 protein: CASSSTGANEKLFF
clone size: .; D gene: TRBD1; J gene: TRBJ2-5; V gene: TRBV11-1; CDR3 DNA: TGTGCCAGCAGCTCGACAGGGGGAATCCAAGAGACCCAGTACTTC; CDR3 protein: CASSSTGGIQETQYF
clone size: few; D gene: .; J gene: TRBJ2-7; V gene: TRBV5-4; CDR3 DNA: TGTGCCAGCAGCTTGGACCGAGACTACGAGCAGTACTTC; CDR3 protein: CASSLDRDYEQYF
clone size: .; D gene: TRBD1; J gene: TRBJ2-7; V gene: TRBV14; CDR3 DNA: TGTGCCAGCAGCCGCGGACAGGGCCGTAGCTTCTACGAGCAGTACTTC; CDR3 protein: CASSRGQGRSFYEQYF
clone size: once; D gene: TRBD2; J gene: TRBJ2-7; V gene: TRBV19; CDR3 DNA: TGTGCCAGTAGTTGGGGCGGGAGCTCCTACGAGCAGTACTTC; CDR3 protein: CASSWGGSSYEQYF
clone size: .; D gene: TRBD2; J gene: TRBJ2-3; V gene: TRBV13; CDR3 DNA: TGTGCCAGCGCTAGCGGGAGGCGGGGAGATACGCAGTATTTT; CDR3 protein: CASASGRRGDTQYF
clone size: .; D gene: TRBD1; J gene: TRBJ2-2; V gene: TRBV6-5; CDR3 DNA: TGTGCCAGCAGTATCAGGGGGTCCGGGGAGCTGTTTTTT; CDR3 protein: CASSIRGSGELFF
clone size: .; D gene: TRBD1; J gene: TRBJ2-1; V gene: TRBV29-1; CDR3 DNA: TGCAGCGTTTTTGACAGGGAGAGGGTCAATGAGCAGTTCTTC; CDR3 protein: CSVFDRERVNEQFF
clone size: .; D gene: .; J gene: TRBJ1-1; V gene: TRBV9; CDR3 DNA: TGTGCCAGCAGCGTCGGGACTTCTCAAGCTTTCTTT; CDR3 protein: CASSVGTSQAFF
clone size: .; D gene: .; J gene: TRBJ1-3; V gene: TRBV28; CDR3 DNA: TGTGCCAGCAGTTCAGGGTCTGGAAACACCATATATTTT; CDR3 protein: CASSSGSGNTIYF
clone size: .; D gene: .; J gene: TRBJ1-3; V gene: TRBV5-4; CDR3 DNA: TGTGCCAGCAGCTTGGGGGTCGACAGTAGCTCTGGAAACACCATATATTTT; CDR3 protein: CASSLGVDSSSGNTIYF
clone size: few; D gene: .; J gene: TRBJ1-1; V gene: TRBV18; CDR3 DNA: TGTGCCAGCTCACCACCGGAACAGCCGAACACTGAAGCTTTCTTT; CDR3 protein: CASSPPEQPNTEAFF
clone size: .; D gene: .; J gene: TRBJ1-2; V gene: TRBV28; CDR3 DNA: TGTGCCAGCAGTAACAGGGCCGTGCTCTATGGCTACACCTTC; CDR3 protein: CASSNRAVLYGYTF
clone size: .; D gene: .; J gene: TRBJ2-7; V gene: TRBV14; CDR3 DNA: TGTGCCAGCAGCCAGGCCGACATCTACTACGAGCAGTACTTC; CDR3 protein: CASSQADIYYEQYF
clone size: .; D gene: TRBD2; J gene: TRBJ2-3; V gene: TRBV27; CDR3 DNA: TGTGCCAGCAGCGATAAACTAGCGGGAGGGAGCAAAGATACGCAGTATTTT; CDR3 protein: CASSDKLAGGSKDTQYF
clone size: .; D gene: .; J gene: TRBJ2-1; V gene: TRBV6-5; CDR3 DNA: TGTGCCAGCAGTTACTCGGTGGACTCCTACAATGAGCAGTTCTTC; CDR3 protein: CASSYSVDSYNEQFF
clone size: .; D gene: .; J gene: TRBJ2-7; V gene: TRBV27; CDR3 DNA: TGTGCCAGCAGTTCAAGGAAGGGGGACTACGAGCAGTACTTC; CDR3 protein: CASSSRKGDYEQYF
clone size: .; D gene: .; J gene: TRBJ2-2; V gene: TRBV6-5; CDR3 DNA: TGTGCCAGCAGCCCCGGGGTAGGGCCCGGGGAGCTGTTTTTT; CDR3 protein: CASSPGVGPGELFF
clone size: once; D gene: .; J gene: TRBJ2-7; V gene: TRBV9; CDR3 DNA: TGTGCCAGCAGCGTAGGACCAACGGGTGATGCCTACGAGCAGTACTTC; CDR3 protein: CASSVGPTGDAYEQYF
clone size: .; D gene: TRBD2; J gene: TRBJ2-7; V gene: TRBV5-1; CDR3 DNA: TGCGCCAGCAGCTTGGGGGACTACTACGAGCAGTACTTC; CDR3 protein: CASSLGDYYEQYF
clone size: .; D gene: TRBD1; J gene: TRBJ2-2; V gene: TRBV13; CDR3 DNA: TGTGCCAGCAGCCCGGGGCTGGGACAGGGGGCCGCCGGGGAGCTGTTTTTT; CDR3 protein: CASSPGLGQGAAGELFF
clone size: .; D gene: .; J gene: TRBJ2-3; V gene: TRBV6-5; CDR3 DNA: TGTGCCAGCAGGTGGACCTCCACAGATACGCAGTATTTT; CDR3 protein: CASRWTSTDTQYF
clone size: .; D gene: TRBD1; J gene: TRBJ1-5; V gene: TRBV19; CDR3 DNA: TGTGCCAGTGATCGAGGACAGGGGGTGGATCAGCCCCAGCATTTT; CDR3 protein: CASDRGQGVDQPQHF
clone size: .; D gene: TRBD2; J gene: TRBJ2-1; V gene: TRBV2; CDR3 DNA: TGTGCCAGCAGTACGCCGGGAGGTAACAATGAGCAGTTCTTC; CDR3 protein: CASSTPGGNNEQFF
clone size: .; D gene: .; J gene: TRBJ2-7; V gene: TRBV18; CDR3 DNA: TGTGCCAGCTCACCCGATCCCGGTCCCTACGAGCAGTACTTC; CDR3 protein: CASSPDPGPYEQYF
clone size: .; D gene: .; J gene: TRBJ2-7; V gene: TRBV4-1; CDR3 DNA: TGCGCCAGCAGCCAAGAGCGGGGTTCCTACGAGCAGTACTTC; CDR3 protein: CASSQERGSYEQYF
clone size: .; D gene: TRBD1; J gene: TRBJ2-2; V gene: TRBV5-6; CDR3 DNA: TGTGCCAGCAGCCCAGGGACAGGGCGGTTATACACCGGGGAGCTGTTTTTT; CDR3 protein: CASSPGTGRLYTGELFF
clone size: .; D gene: .; J gene: TRBJ2-1; V gene: TRBV7-2; CDR3 DNA: TGTGCCAGCCAGAGGAGGGGCTCCTACAATGAGCAGTTCTTC; CDR3 protein: CASQRRGSYNEQFF
clone size: .; D gene: .; J gene: TRBJ2-3; V gene: TRBV7-9; CDR3 DNA: TGTGCCAGCAGAGGGCCTTTTAGCACAGATACGCAGTATTTT; CDR3 protein: CASRGPFSTDTQYF
clone size: once; D gene: TRBD1; J gene: TRBJ2-7; V gene: TRBV13; CDR3 DNA: TGTGCCAGCAGCTTCGGGGACAGAGCCTACGAGCAGTACTTC; CDR3 protein: CASSFGDRAYEQYF
clone size: .; D gene: TRBD2; J gene: TRBJ2-1; V gene: TRBV6-4; CDR3 DNA: TGTGCCAGCAGTGACTCTGGGACTAGCGGGATGAATGAGCAGTTCTTC; CDR3 protein: CASSDSGTSGMNEQFF
clone size: .; D gene: .; J gene: TRBJ1-2; V gene: TRBV6-5; CDR3 DNA: TGTGCCAGCAGTTACCGGAGCGGGGGCGACTATGGCTACACCTTC; CDR3 protein: CASSYRSGGDYGYTF
clone size: .; D gene: .; J gene: TRBJ1-2; V gene: TRBV5-4; CDR3 DNA: TGTGCCAGCAGCCGGTTGCAGGGAGAGTCCCTCTATGGCTACACCTTC; CDR3 protein: CASSRLQGESLYGYTF
clone size: .; D gene: .; J gene: TRBJ1-2; V gene: TRBV6-5; CDR3 DNA: TGTGCCAGCAGCCCCCCCTGGGGGCGGGATGGCTACACCTTC; CDR3 protein: CASSPPWGRDGYTF
clone size: .; D gene: TRBD1; J gene: TRBJ2-1; V gene: TRBV28; CDR3 DNA: TGTGCCAGCAGCCGAGGGGACAGGGTATACAATGAGCAGTTCTTC; CDR3 protein: CASSRGDRVYNEQFF
clone size: .; D gene: .; J gene: TRBJ1-2; V gene: TRBV16; CDR3 DNA: TGTGCCAGCAGCCCCGTGAGCCCACGGGGGCGCATCCCTGACTATGGCTACACCTTC; CDR3 protein: CASSPVSPRGRIPDYGYTF
clone size: .; D gene: TRBD2; J gene: TRBJ2-1; V gene: TRBV7-3; CDR3 DNA: TGTGCCAGCAGCCACCGAAAGGGACGGGAGGGCCTCAACAATGAGCAGTTCTTC; CDR3 protein: CASSHRKGREGLNNEQFF